This T cell receptor delta chain derives from a study of gamma-delta chains in newborns, infants, children. For the study at large: Innate gammadelta T cells reportedly expand polyclonally right after birth, driven by microbial exposure, per the title.

As to this clone: In the same sample, other DNA sequences code for this CDR3.

Germline V gives CDR1 GEAIGNYY, CDR2 EKD. J lost 0 bases, V lost 3 bases, and 8 bases had no gene match. The CDR3 totals 20 residues. TCRdb ran CATT on the reads. This table holds approximately 4,200 delta-chain clones, roughly 2% found once. The rearrangement uses TRDV2 and TRDJ3; 12 bases agree with TRDD3. Sequenced material: blood. The TCR originated in a child who was a newborn, infant or young child, either healthy, febrile or measles-vaccinated (not recorded which). The CDR3 bases are TGTGCCTGTGACCTTACCCCACTGGGGGATACCTCCTGGGACACCCGACAGATGTTTTTC. Its protein is CACDLTPLGDTSWDTRQMFF.